The clone carrying this TCR beta chain came up a few times. Its target is unknown. V lost 3 bases and J 0 bases, leaving 9 bases between the germline ends. CDR3 length: 15 amino acids. The entry originates in a study of beta chain features in type 1 diabetes. General observations from the study: Insertion counts at VDJ junctions were lower in type 1 diabetes patients, who also showed more deletions there. Healthy donors had naive, central memory and Treg TCRB repertoires that appeared less similar than those seen among patients.

Expressed TCRB transcripts were sequenced because the entire RNA isolate underwent reverse transcription. Sequenced by immunoSEQ multiplex PCR; TCRdb stores in-frame clones only, minus some. The table records a few hundred thousand clones, approximately 15% of them present only once. The rearrangement links TRBV23-1 to TRBJ2-1; D possibly corresponds to TRBD1 (5 bases). TRBV23-1 is sorted into the ORF group, with uncertain function. The receptor was derived from a man aged 25-45 years in good health. Sequenced material: naive CD4+ T cells from blood. This CDR3 reads CASSQYDSSYNEQFF. Here the CDR3 DNA reads TGCGCCAGCAGTCAGTACGACAGCTCCTACAATGAGCAGTTCTTC.